This T cell receptor (beta chain) was identified in a study of blood T cell repertoires in COVID-19. Repertoires were generated with immunoSEQ multiplex PCR, while TCRdb's copy carries only in-frame clones and drops some. Among some 94,000 clones, 85% to 90% were seen once, and the ten largest hold 15%. The length of the CDR3 is 12 residues. The germline V gene encodes CDR1 MNHEY and CDR2 SVGAGI. Trimming pared 6 bases from V and 3 bases from J, leaving 6 bases between. The chain joins TRBV6-5 to TRBJ2-1; D gene uncertain. The receptor comes from a human donor in a cohort sampled during active COVID-19. Material: peripheral blood. The CDR3 DNA sequence: TGTGCCAGCAGCAGCGACTACAATGAGCAGTTCTTC. Its translation: CASSSDYNEQFF.